This record covers a single T cell receptor (beta chain). This sample was taken from a study of control samples from healthy donors and cancer patients. The V gene lost 0 bases and the J gene lost 10 bases, with 9 bases spanning the gap. Germline CDR1 reads GTSNPN; CDR2 reads SVGIG (reference sequence). The CDR3 runs to 12 residues. Method: immunoSEQ multiplex PCR; TCRdb's copy keeps in-frame clones and lacks some. Of under 90,000 clones listed, approximately 92% are singletons. The chain uses TRBV30 and TRBJ1-4, with D uncertain. Sequences were obtained from blood. The source is a woman in her sixties or seventies in good health. The CDR3 sequence: CAWSVLSGKLFF. CDR3 bases: TGTGCCTGGAGTGTTCTGAGTGGAAAACTGTTTTTT.